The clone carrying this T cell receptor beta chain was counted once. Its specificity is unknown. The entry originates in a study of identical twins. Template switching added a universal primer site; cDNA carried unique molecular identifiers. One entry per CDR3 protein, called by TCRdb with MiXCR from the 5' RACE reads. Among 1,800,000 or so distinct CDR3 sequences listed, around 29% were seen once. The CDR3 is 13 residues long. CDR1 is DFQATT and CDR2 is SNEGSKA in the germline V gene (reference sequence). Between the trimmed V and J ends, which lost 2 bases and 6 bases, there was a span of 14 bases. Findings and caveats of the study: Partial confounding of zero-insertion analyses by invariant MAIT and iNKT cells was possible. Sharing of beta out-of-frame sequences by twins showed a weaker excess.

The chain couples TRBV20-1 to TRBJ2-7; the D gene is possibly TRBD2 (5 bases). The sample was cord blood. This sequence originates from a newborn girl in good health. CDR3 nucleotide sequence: TGCAGTGCTAGAAAGGCTTCCGGAGGCGAGCAGTACTTC. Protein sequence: CSARKASGGEQYF.